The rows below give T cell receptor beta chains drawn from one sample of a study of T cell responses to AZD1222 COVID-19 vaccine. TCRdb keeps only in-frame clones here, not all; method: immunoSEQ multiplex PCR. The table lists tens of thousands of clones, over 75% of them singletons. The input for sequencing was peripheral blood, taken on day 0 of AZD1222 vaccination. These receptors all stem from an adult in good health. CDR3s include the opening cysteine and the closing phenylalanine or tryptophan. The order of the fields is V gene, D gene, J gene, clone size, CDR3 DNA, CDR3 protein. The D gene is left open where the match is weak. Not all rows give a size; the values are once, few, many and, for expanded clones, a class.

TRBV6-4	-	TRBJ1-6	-	TGTGCCAGCAGTGCCCGGACGGATTCACCCCTCCACTTT	CASSARTDSPLHF
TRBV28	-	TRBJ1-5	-	TGTGCCAGCAGTTTAACAGGGCTCCGCAATCAGCCCCAGCATTTT	CASSLTGLRNQPQHF
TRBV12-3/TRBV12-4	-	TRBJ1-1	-	TGTGCCAGCAGCCGGATGAACACTGAAGCTTTCTTT	CASSRMNTEAFF
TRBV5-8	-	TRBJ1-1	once	TGTGCCAGCAGCTGGGGTCCTGACAGAATGAACACTGAAGCTTTCTTT	CASSWGPDRMNTEAFF
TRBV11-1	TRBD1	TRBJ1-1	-	TGTGCCAGCAGCTTAGCGCCCAGGGGGGAAACTGAAGCTTTCTTT	CASSLAPRGETEAFF
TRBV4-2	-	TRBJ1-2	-	TGTGCCAGCAGCCAAGCCCAGGATCGGTACTATGGCTACACCTTC	CASSQAQDRYYGYTF
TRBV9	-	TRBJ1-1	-	TGTGCCAGCAGCGTAGACGGGGTTTTGAACACTGAAGCTTTCTTT	CASSVDGVLNTEAFF
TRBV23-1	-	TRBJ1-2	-	TGCGCCAGCAGTCATTCCCAATGGGGGCATGGGTACGGCTACACCTTC	CASSHSQWGHGYGYTF
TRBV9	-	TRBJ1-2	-	TGTGCCAGCAGCCCCGGGACACACTATGGCTACACCTTC	CASSPGTHYGYTF
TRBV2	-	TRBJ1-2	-	TGTGCCAGCAGTGTGGGGATTCGACAGGATCTGGATGGCTACACCTTC	CASSVGIRQDLDGYTF
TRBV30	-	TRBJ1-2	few	TGTGCCTGGAGTATAGAGGCTAACTATGGCTACACCTTC	CAWSIEANYGYTF
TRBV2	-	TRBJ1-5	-	TGTGCCAGCAGTGTTCAGGAAAACAATCAGCCCCAGCATTTT	CASSVQENNQPQHF
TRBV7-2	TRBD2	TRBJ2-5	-	TGTGCCAGCAGCCCAAATAGGCTAGCGGGGGAAGAGACCCAGTACTTC	CASSPNRLAGEETQYF
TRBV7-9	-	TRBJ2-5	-	TGTGCCAGCAGCCCGGAGGGCGGGGAGACCCAGTACTTC	CASSPEGGETQYF